Here is one TCR beta chain with its context. The antigen remains unidentified. Trimming shortened V by 0 bases and J by 5 bases, and 17 bases separated the two germline ends. This CDR3 is built from 16 residues. The germline V gene has CDR1 SGDLS and CDR2 YYNGEE. This sample was included in a study of T cell responses to AZD1222 COVID-19 vaccine. About the study: Second-dose intervals near 4 or 12 weeks were combined. Study observations and caveats: At baseline, just five to seven AZD1222 recipients tested seropositive. Researchers report vaccine-associated CD4 TCRs spanning spike, with dominance at 160-218 and 743-854. White British ancestry dominated among donors, who included more females, and clonal diversity was possibly underestimated.

The repertoire was sequenced with immunoSEQ multiplex PCR; TCRdb's copy has only in-frame clones and lacks some. The table shows around 130,000 clones, with 90% to 95% occurring only once. The receptor comes from an adult in good health. The sample here was peripheral blood, taken on day 0 of AZD1222 vaccination. The chain carries TRBV9 and TRBJ1-2, with D tentatively TRBD1 (6 bases). CDR3 coding DNA: TGTGCCAGCAGCGTAGCTACAGGGTCACCCGTATATGGCTACACCTTC. Its protein is CASSVATGSPVYGYTF.